This T cell receptor (beta chain) was found in a study of OX40 agonist ivuxolimab in advanced cancers. Germline V CDR1 and CDR2: SGDLS, YYNGEE. The CDR3 runs to 13 residues. Worth noting for this clone: This likely stems from a read error, as it lies one base from a far larger clone.

The method was immunoSEQ multiplex PCR; TCRdb's version includes in-frame clones alone and lacks a portion of them. The sample carries about 83,000 clones, approximately 84% recorded once. The genes are TRBV9 and TRBJ1-3, with 8 nucleotides matching TRBD1. Sequenced material: CD4+ or CD8+ T cells sorted from blood, taken in a trial of the OX40 agonist ivuxolimab. The TCR sequence derives from an adult with an advanced solid tumor such as melanoma, head and neck, liver or kidney cancer. The CDR3 coding sequence is TGTACCAGCAGCGCGACAGGGGCTTACACCATATATTTT. Translating it yields CTSSATGAYTIYF.